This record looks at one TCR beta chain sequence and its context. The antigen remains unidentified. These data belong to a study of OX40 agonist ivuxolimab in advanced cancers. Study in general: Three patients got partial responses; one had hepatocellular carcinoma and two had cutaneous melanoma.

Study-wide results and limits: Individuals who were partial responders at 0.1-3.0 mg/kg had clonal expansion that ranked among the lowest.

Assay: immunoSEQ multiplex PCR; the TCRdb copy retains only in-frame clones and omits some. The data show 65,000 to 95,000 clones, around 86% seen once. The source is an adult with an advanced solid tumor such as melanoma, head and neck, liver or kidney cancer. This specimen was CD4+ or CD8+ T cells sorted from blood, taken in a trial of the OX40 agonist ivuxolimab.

The DNA of the CDR3 is TGTGCCAGCACTCCCGGGGGCTGGGACAATGAGCAGTTCTTC. Translating it yields CASTPGGWDNEQFF. The chain has TRBV25-1 and TRBJ2-1; D may match TRBD1 or TRBD2 (6 bases each). In germline, CDR1 is MGHDK, CDR2 SYGVNS. CDR3 length equals 14 residues. Trimming left V 7 bases short and J 5 bases short, with 15 bases between. Full variable domain (missing parts from reference TRBV25-1 and TRBJ2-1): EADIYQTPRYLVIGTGKKITLECSQTMGHDKMYWYQQDPGMELHLIHYSYGVNSTEKGDLSSESTVSRIRTEHFPLTLESARPSHTSQYLCASTPGGWDNEQFFGPGTRLTVL.